This T cell receptor (beta chain) appears in the sequencing data of a study of blood T cell repertoires in COVID-19. The overall study: COVID-19 samples from acute and convalescent phases originated in the United States, Italy and Spain.

Under the authors' procedure: Cell counts per sample came from amplifying reference gene primers. Sequencing used immunoSEQ multiplex PCR; TCRdb keeps in-frame clones, though not all of them. V, J and clone size are those of that table, while D and trimming were read from the DNA. The top ten clones hold around 3.3% of a sample with 220,000 or so clones, 82% of them seen once. Per germline, CDR1 LGHNA and CDR2 YNFKEQ. This CDR3 spans 15 amino acids. V lost 4 bases to trimming and J lost 7 bases, with 20 bases between them. This clonotype was obtained from an elderly woman with acute or convalescent COVID-19. The rearrangement uses TRBV4-2 and TRBJ2-7; TRBD2 might be the D (5 bases). Source material: peripheral blood. Written as DNA, the CDR3 is TGTGCCAGCAGCCTCGGAGGTTCCCTCTCGGGGGAGCAGTACTTC. The encoded protein is CASSLGGSLSGEQYF.